A selection of T cell receptor beta chains follows, all from one sample in a study of identical twins. TCRdb fed the 5' RACE reads into MiXCR, producing one record per CDR3 protein. The sample lists around 450,000 distinct CDR3 sequences, 12% to 15% occurring once. The data also belong to a second study, concerning yellow fever vaccine responses in identical twins.

The sample comprised CD4+ T cells sorted from blood. The origin of the receptors is a woman aged 18-29 years in good health. Both conserved end residues are part of each CDR3. The D gene is left open where the match is weak.

V	J	D	length	CDR3
TRBV27	TRBJ2-7	NA	15	CASRRAASQPYEQYF
TRBV5-1	TRBJ1-6	TRBD1	15	CASSLGGQDNSPLHF
TRBV10-3	TRBJ1-1	NA	17	CAISDRRVVRGDTEAFF
TRBV3-1	TRBJ2-3	NA	17	CASSQDPGRRSTDTQYF
TRBV29-1	TRBJ2-5	NA	12	CSVFGAQETQYF
TRBV3-1	TRBJ2-4	TRBD2	15	CASSLRTSGKNIQYF
TRBV6-5	TRBJ2-1	NA	16	CASSLGGVLPYNEQFF
TRBV19	TRBJ2-7	TRBD1	14	CASTQTGNSYEQYF
TRBV11-1	TRBJ2-1	NA	15	CASSLEASWGNEQFF
TRBV29-1	TRBJ2-7	NA	13	CSGSKGTTYEQYF
TRBV20-1	TRBJ2-3	TRBD2	14	CSAGTSGSLDTQYF
TRBV28	TRBJ2-1	TRBD2	15	CASTLGGSRGNEQFF